The rows below give T cell receptor beta chains drawn from one sample of a study of regulatory T cells in long-lasting Graves disease. TCRdb processed the multiplex PCR reads anew with MiXCR; each CDR3 protein has one entry. The repertoire holds a few hundred thousand distinct CDR3 sequences, with around 20% as singletons. The sequencing used peripheral blood mononuclear cells (PBMCs), collected when the disease was refractory, from a patient treated with antithyroid drugs. The receptor set was obtained from a female donor with Graves disease. CDR3s include the opening cysteine and the closing phenylalanine or tryptophan. Each record gives: V gene, D gene, J gene, clone size, CDR3 DNA, CDR3 protein. A D gene is named only where the DNA matches it firmly. Expanded clones are given a class, and other clones once, few, many or no size at all.

>TRBV6-5|NA|TRBJ1-2|NA
TGTGCCAGCAGTTACCGGGGGGGGGTCTTAGGTGGCTACACCTTC
CASSYRGGVLGGYTF
>TRBV2|NA|TRBJ2-7|NA
TGTGCCAGCAGGACCGGGACTGACACCTACGAGCAGTACTTC
CASRTGTDTYEQYF
>TRBV28|TRBD1|TRBJ2-7|NA
TGTGCCAGCAGTCTCGACAGGGACCTCGCCTACGAGCAGTACTTC
CASSLDRDLAYEQYF
>TRBV2|NA|TRBJ1-5|NA
TGTGCCTGCAGGGTTCTGAATCAGCCCCAGCATTTT
CACRVLNQPQHF
>TRBV28|NA|TRBJ2-2|few
TGTGCCAGCAGTCAGACCCGGGCGAACAAGGGGCCCGGGGAGCTGTTTTTT
CASSQTRANKGPGELFF
>TRBV10-3|TRBD1|TRBJ2-7|few
TGTGCCTCACGAGAGACAGGGGTGAACGAGCAGTACTTC
CASRETGVNEQYF
>TRBV3-1|NA|TRBJ1-2|few
TGTGCCAACAGCCCACTTAGGGTCGAGGGCTACACCTTC
CANSPLRVEGYTF
>TRBV7-2|TRBD2|TRBJ2-4|few
TGTGCCAGCAGCCCCCTTATGGCGGGAGGAAGGGACATTCAGTACTTC
CASSPLMAGGRDIQYF
>TRBV28|NA|TRBJ1-2|many
TGTGCCAGCAGACCCAGACAGGCCTGGCCTATCTTC
CASRPRQAWPIF
>TRBV7-2|TRBD1|TRBJ1-2|many
TGTGCCAGCAGCTTAGGACAGGGGGTTTATGGCTACACCTTC
CASSLGQGVYGYTF
>TRBV11-2|NA|TRBJ2-1|NA
TGTGCCAGCAGCTTAAGGGGCGGAGAGGCCTACAATGAGCAGTTCTTC
CASSLRGGEAYNEQFF
>TRBV20-1|NA|TRBJ1-2|few
TGCAGTGCAGCGGACAATAACTATGGCTACACCTTC
CSAADNNYGYTF
>TRBV2|TRBD2|TRBJ2-1|NA
TGTGCCAGCAGTGGCCCCGCGGGAGTAAAGTACAATGAGCAGTTCTTC
CASSGPAGVKYNEQFF
>TRBV3-1|NA|TRBJ2-5|many
TGTGCCAGCAGCCAAGGCGTGAGGTACCAAGAGACCCAGTACTTC
CASSQGVRYQETQYF
>TRBV2|TRBD2|TRBJ2-5|NA
TGTGCCAGCAGCGCAAGCATACTAGCGGGAATGACAGAGACCCAGTACTTC
CASSASILAGMTETQYF
>TRBV24-1|TRBD1|TRBJ2-5|few
TGTGCCACCAGTCACAGGGGGCGAGAGACCCAGTACTTC
CATSHRGRETQYF
>TRBV27|NA|TRBJ1-1|few
TGTGCCAGCAGTCCCGTGGATGGTTTCATGAACACTGAAGCTTTCTTT
CASSPVDGFMNTEAFF
>TRBV27|TRBD1|TRBJ2-5|few
TGTGCCAGCAGCCCAGATCCACAGGGGGCTCAAGAGACCCAGTACTTC
CASSPDPQGAQETQYF
>TRBV20-1|TRBD1|TRBJ2-7|many
TGCAGTGCCATCGAGACAGGGGACCTTTACGAGCAGTACTTC
CSAIETGDLYEQYF
>TRBV6-2/TRBV6-3|NA|TRBJ2-7|NA
TGTGCCAGCAGTGAGAGCGCGCCCTACGAGCAGTACTTC
CASSESAPYEQYF
>TRBV30|NA|TRBJ2-7|few
TGTGCCTGGAGTTACGATCGGGGGACTGGCTACGAGCAGTACTTC
CAWSYDRGTGYEQYF
>TRBV3-1|NA|TRBJ1-2|few
TGTGCCAGCAGCAAAGACACGTCCTATGGCTACACCTTC
CASSKDTSYGYTF
>TRBV25-1|NA|TRBJ2-7|NA
TGTGCCAGCAGTGATTACCACTACGAGCAGTACTTC
CASSDYHYEQYF
>TRBV12-3/TRBV12-4|NA|TRBJ1-5|many
TGTGCCAGCAGTTTTGTCGCGAGCAATCAGCCCCAGCATTTT
CASSFVASNQPQHF
>TRBV19|TRBD1|TRBJ2-7|NA
TGTGCCAGTAGTACCCCGGGGACAGGGATATCCGAGCAGTACTTC
CASSTPGTGISEQYF
>TRBV7-2|NA|TRBJ1-3|NA
TGTGCCAGCAGCTTAAATGGGCAGGGAGGCGGAAACACCATATATTTT
CASSLNGQGGGNTIYF
>TRBV7-2|NA|TRBJ2-7|NA
TGTGCCAGCAGCTTAGGGATTAGAGGGAACGAGCAGTACTTC
CASSLGIRGNEQYF
>TRBV2|NA|TRBJ1-2|many
TGTGCCAGCAGTAAAGACGGGAACTATGGCTACACCTTC
CASSKDGNYGYTF
>TRBV19|NA|TRBJ2-7|NA
TGTGCCAGTAGTGACCGGGACCGCGGAAATCGACCTTACGAGCAGTACTTC
CASSDRDRGNRPYEQYF
>TRBV27|NA|TRBJ1-4|many
TGTGCCAGCAGTTTTGTATGGGCGTCTAATGAAAAACTGTTTTTT
CASSFVWASNEKLFF
>TRBV5-4|TRBD1|TRBJ2-4|NA
TGTGCCAGCAGCCCAACAAACAGGGGGCGAAACATTCAGTACTTC
CASSPTNRGRNIQYF
>TRBV20-1|TRBD2|TRBJ2-2|NA
TGCAGTGCTAGAGATTTCGTGGGGCTAGCGGGAGATACCGGGGAGCTGTTTTTT
CSARDFVGLAGDTGELFF
>TRBV12-3/TRBV12-4|TRBD1|TRBJ1-5|many
TGTGCCAGCAGTTCCAGACAGGGGGTCGGTCAGCCCCAGCATTTT
CASSSRQGVGQPQHF
>TRBV11-2|NA|TRBJ2-3|NA
TGTGCCAGCAGCCAGACGGGACCCTACCAGTATTTT
CASSQTGPYQYF
>TRBV20-1|NA|TRBJ1-6|NA
TGCAGTGCTAGAAATCAAAATAATTCACCCCTCCACTTT
CSARNQNNSPLHF
>TRBV30|NA|TRBJ2-7|few
TGTGCCTGGAGTTTATCCTGGGGCAACGAGCAGTACTTC
CAWSLSWGNEQYF
>TRBV27|NA|TRBJ1-2|many
TGTGCCAGCAGTTTAACAGGGCTGGGAGGCGGCTACACCTTC
CASSLTGLGGGYTF
>TRBV11-2|TRBD2|TRBJ2-5|many
TGTGCCAGCAGTTCAGCGGGGCAAGAGACCCAGTACTTC
CASSSAGQETQYF
>TRBV12-3/TRBV12-4|TRBD2|TRBJ2-1|NA
TGTGCCAGCAGTTTGAAGGCTAGCGGAAGGATCTACAATGAGCAGTTCTTC
CASSLKASGRIYNEQFF
>TRBV7-2|NA|TRBJ2-3|once
TGTGCCGGCAGCTTATCTCGTCCCCCGGGCACAGATACGCAGTATTTT
CAGSLSRPPGTDTQYF
>TRBV30|TRBD1|TRBJ1-1|many
TGTGCCTGGAGACCCTCCGGGACAGACGAAGCTTTCTTT
CAWRPSGTDEAFF
>TRBV20-1|NA|TRBJ2-1|NA
TGCAGTGCTAGATGGGAGCACAATGAGCAGTTCTTC
CSARWEHNEQFF
>TRBV20-1|TRBD2|TRBJ2-2|NA
TGCAGTGCTAGCCCCGGGACTAGCGGGAGGACCGGGGAGCTGTTTTTT
CSASPGTSGRTGELFF
>TRBV6-2/TRBV6-3|TRBD1|TRBJ2-7|many
TGTGCCAGCAGTTACTCAGTGGACAGGAGCTCCTACGAGCAGTACTTC
CASSYSVDRSSYEQYF
>TRBV27|TRBD1|TRBJ1-2|many
TGTGCCAGCAGTTCGGGACAGGGCGGCACTGGCTACACCTTC
CASSSGQGGTGYTF
>TRBV4-3|NA|TRBJ1-1|NA
TGCGCCAGCAGCCAAATCCACTTTGGCACTGAAGCTTTCTTT
CASSQIHFGTEAFF
>TRBV30|TRBD1|TRBJ2-7|few
TGTGCCTACCGGGACAGGGCGTTCTACGAGCAGTACTTC
CAYRDRAFYEQYF
>TRBV18|NA|TRBJ2-5|few
TGTGCCAGCTCACGTCTGGGAGGTCAAGAGACCCAGTACTTC
CASSRLGGQETQYF
>TRBV27|NA|TRBJ1-2|many
TGTGCCAGCAGTTTGGGTGCGGGTAATCCCGGCTACACCTTC
CASSLGAGNPGYTF
>TRBV6-1|NA|TRBJ2-2|once
TGTGCCAGCAGTGAATGGCGAGGGACCGGGGAGCTGTTTTTT
CASSEWRGTGELFF